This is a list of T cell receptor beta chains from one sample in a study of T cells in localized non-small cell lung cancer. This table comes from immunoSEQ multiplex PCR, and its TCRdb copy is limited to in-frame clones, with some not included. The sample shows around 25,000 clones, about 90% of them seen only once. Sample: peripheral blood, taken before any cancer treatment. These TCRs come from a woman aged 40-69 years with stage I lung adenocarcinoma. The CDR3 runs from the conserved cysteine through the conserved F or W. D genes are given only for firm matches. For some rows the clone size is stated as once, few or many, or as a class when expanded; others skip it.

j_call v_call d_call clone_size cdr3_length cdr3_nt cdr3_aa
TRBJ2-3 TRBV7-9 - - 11 TGTGCCAGCAGGGGGGCAGATACGCAGTATTTT CASRGADTQYF
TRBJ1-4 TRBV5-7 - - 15 TGTGCCAGCAGCTTGGGGTGGCAGAAAAATGAAAAACTGTTTTTT CASSLGWQKNEKLFF
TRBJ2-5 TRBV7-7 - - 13 TGTGCCAGCAGCTTAGCGGAGAGGGAGACCCAGTACTTC CASSLAERETQYF
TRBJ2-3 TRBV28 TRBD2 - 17 TGTGCCAGCAGTTTTCTAGCGGGGGGGAGCTTCTTAGATACGCAGTATTTT CASSFLAGGSFLDTQYF
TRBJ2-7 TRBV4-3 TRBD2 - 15 TGCGCCAGCAGCCAAGTTCCTAGCGGGGTCTACGAGCAGTACTTC CASSQVPSGVYEQYF
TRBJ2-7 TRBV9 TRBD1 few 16 TGTGCCAGCAGCGTAGCAACAGGGGGTACTTGGTACGAGCAGTACTTC CASSVATGGTWYEQYF
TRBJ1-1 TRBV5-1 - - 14 TGCGCCAGCAGCTTTGAACAGCGGAACACTGAAGCTTTCTTT CASSFEQRNTEAFF
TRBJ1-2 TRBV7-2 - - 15 TGTGCCAGCAGCCAAGCTTCGACAGAAGTGCATGGCTACACCTTC CASSQASTEVHGYTF
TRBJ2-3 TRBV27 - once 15 TGTGCCAGCAGCCTTACTGGGGGGGGCGCAGATACGCAGTATTTT CASSLTGGGADTQYF
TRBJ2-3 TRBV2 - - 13 TGTGCCAGCAGTGAAGAGATCACAGATACGCAGTATTTT CASSEEITDTQYF
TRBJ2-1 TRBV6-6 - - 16 TGTGCCAGCAGGCTAGAGACTTTCCGCTCCTACAATGAGCAGTTCTTC CASRLETFRSYNEQFF
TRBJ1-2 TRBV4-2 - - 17 TGTGCCAGCAGCCAAGGGACGACCACCACAGGATTACATGGCTACACCTTC CASSQGTTTTGLHGYTF
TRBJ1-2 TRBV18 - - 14 TGTGCCAGCTCACCAAATCGGGGGGTCTATGGCTACACCTTC CASSPNRGVYGYTF
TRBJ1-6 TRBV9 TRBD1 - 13 TGTGCCAGCAGCGGACAGGGAGATTCACCCCTCCACTTT CASSGQGDSPLHF
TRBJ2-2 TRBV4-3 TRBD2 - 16 TGCGCCAGCAGCCAATTTCGCGGGGGGCGACCCGGGGAGCTGTTTTTT CASSQFRGGRPGELFF
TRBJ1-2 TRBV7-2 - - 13 TGTGCCAGCAGCCAAAGTCAGGGTCGTGGCTACACCTTC CASSQSQGRGYTF